The text below deals with one T cell receptor beta chain. Distinct nucleotide sequences in the sample also encode this CDR3. Recipients received nonmyeloablative bone marrow transplants from related graft donors, with transient mixed chimerism. Unstimulated regulatory T cells (CD4+CD25+CD127-), CD4+CD25- non-regulatory cells, CD4 and CD8 cells were FACS-sorted from thawed PBMCs. Germline CDR1 is LNHDA and CDR2 is SQIVND (reference sequence). V was cut by 10 bases and J by 7 bases, with 20 bases left in between. The CDR3 sequence is 13 residues long. Only in-frame clones appear in the TCRdb table, and some are missing; sequencing was by immunoSEQ multiplex PCR. The table has approximately 50,000 clones, about nine tenths seen once. The entry originates in a study of Tregs in tolerant kidney transplant recipients.

The J gene is TRBJ2-7, the V gene TRBV19; possible D gene TRBD2, 6 bases. This sample comprised CD8+ T cells from blood (PBMCs), obtained 24 months after the transplant. This receptor was identified in a human patient who received a combined kidney and bone marrow transplant. Among the T cells, some may be from the graft donor. The CDR3 nucleotides read TGTGCCACTTCGGATAGGGGACTGGGGGAGCAGTACTTC. It codes for CATSDRGLGEQYF.